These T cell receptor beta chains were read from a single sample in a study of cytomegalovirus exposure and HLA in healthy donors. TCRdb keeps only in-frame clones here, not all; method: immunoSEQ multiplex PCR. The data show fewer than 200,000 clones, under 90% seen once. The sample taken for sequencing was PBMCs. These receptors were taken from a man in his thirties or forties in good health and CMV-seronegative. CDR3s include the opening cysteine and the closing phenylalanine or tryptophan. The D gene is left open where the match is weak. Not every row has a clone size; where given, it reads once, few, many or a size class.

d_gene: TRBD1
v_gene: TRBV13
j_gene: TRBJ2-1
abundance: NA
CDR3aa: CASSQGDNEQFF
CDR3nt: TGTGCCAGCAGCCAGGGGGACAATGAGCAGTTCTTC

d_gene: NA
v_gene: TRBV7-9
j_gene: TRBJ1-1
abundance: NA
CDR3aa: CASSPDGLMNTEAFF
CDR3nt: TGTGCCAGCAGCCCAGACGGACTGATGAACACTGAAGCTTTCTTT

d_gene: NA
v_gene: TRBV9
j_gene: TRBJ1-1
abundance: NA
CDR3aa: CASSENLQTEAFF
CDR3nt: TGTGCCAGCAGCGAAAACCTCCAGACTGAAGCTTTCTTT

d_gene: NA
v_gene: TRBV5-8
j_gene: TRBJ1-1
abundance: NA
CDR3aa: CASSLGWIENTEAFF
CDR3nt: TGTGCCAGCAGTCTAGGTTGGATAGAGAACACTGAAGCTTTCTTT

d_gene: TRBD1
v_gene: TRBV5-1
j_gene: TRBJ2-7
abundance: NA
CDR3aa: CASSLRQGRTYEQYF
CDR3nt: TGCGCCAGCAGCCTCCGACAGGGACGTACCTACGAGCAGTACTTC

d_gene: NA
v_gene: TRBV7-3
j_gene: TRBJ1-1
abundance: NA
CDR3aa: CASSLKGVLRNTEAFF
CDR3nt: TGTGCCAGCAGCTTAAAGGGGGTTCTTCGGAACACTGAAGCTTTCTTT

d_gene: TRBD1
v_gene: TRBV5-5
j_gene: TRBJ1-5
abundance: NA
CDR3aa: CASSLQGTVSWQPQHF
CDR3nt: TGTGCCAGCAGCCTACAGGGGACAGTGTCGTGGCAGCCCCAGCATTTT

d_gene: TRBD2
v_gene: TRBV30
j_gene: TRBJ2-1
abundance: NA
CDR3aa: CAWRGGPPNEQFF
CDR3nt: TGTGCCTGGCGCGGGGGTCCCCCGAATGAGCAGTTCTTC

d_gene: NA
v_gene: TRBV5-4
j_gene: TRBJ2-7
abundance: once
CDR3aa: CASSSEQGNPVEQYF
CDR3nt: TGTGCCAGCAGCTCTGAACAGGGAAACCCGGTCGAGCAGTACTTC

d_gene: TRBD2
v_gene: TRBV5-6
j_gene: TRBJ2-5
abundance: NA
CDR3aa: CASSIPAGEETQYF
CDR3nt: TGTGCCAGCAGTATACCAGCGGGAGAAGAGACCCAGTACTTC

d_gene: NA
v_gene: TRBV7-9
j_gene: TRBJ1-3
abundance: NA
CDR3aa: CASILFPGGRETGNTIYF
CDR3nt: TGTGCCAGCATACTCTTCCCGGGGGGGCGAGAAACTGGAAACACCATATATTTT